A selection of T cell receptor beta chains follows, all from one sample in a study of blood T cell repertoires in COVID-19. The table came from immunoSEQ multiplex PCR; TCRdb's copy has only in-frame clones and leaves some out. Among 180,000 or so clones, 89% were seen once, and the ten largest hold around 7%. The sequenced material came from peripheral blood. The receptor source for this set is a man in his forties with acute or convalescent COVID-19. CDR3s leave out the opening cysteine and the closing phenylalanine or tryptophan.

j_gene: TRBJ2-6; v_gene: TRBV7-9; CDR3aa: AIHGQVMNTGANVLT
j_gene: TRBJ2-5; v_gene: TRBV27; CDR3aa: ASSLLRTSGVETQY
j_gene: TRBJ2-1; v_gene: TRBV2; CDR3aa: ASSEILAGGYEQF
j_gene: TRBJ2-4; v_gene: TRBV27; CDR3aa: ASSFTDSKNIQY
j_gene: TRBJ2-5; v_gene: TRBV28; CDR3aa: ASSPWTASDIQETQY
j_gene: TRBJ1-2; v_gene: TRBV7-8; CDR3aa: ASSLGQRNYGYT
j_gene: TRBJ2-1; v_gene: TRBV9; CDR3aa: ASSVVLAGLNEQF
j_gene: TRBJ1-4; v_gene: TRBV7-2; CDR3aa: ASSPGHSNEKLF
j_gene: TRBJ2-7; v_gene: TRBV27; CDR3aa: ASSPGDREQY
j_gene: TRBJ1-2; v_gene: TRBV5-6; CDR3aa: ASSMDRGQEGYT
j_gene: TRBJ2-1; v_gene: TRBV27; CDR3aa: ASSLLWSGASYNEQF
j_gene: TRBJ2-7; v_gene: TRBV2; CDR3aa: ASIPGQGRYEQY
j_gene: TRBJ2-1; v_gene: TRBV28; CDR3aa: ATRRGSGSSYNEQF
j_gene: TRBJ1-1; v_gene: TRBV11-2; CDR3aa: ASSLDQEGLGHTEAF
j_gene: TRBJ2-1; v_gene: TRBV4-2; CDR3aa: ASSQDNWANEQF
j_gene: TRBJ1-4; v_gene: TRBV7-9; CDR3aa: ASSFREPNEKLF
j_gene: TRBJ2-7; v_gene: TRBV5-6; CDR3aa: ASSFGQGALLTYEQY
j_gene: TRBJ2-5; v_gene: TRBV6-5; CDR3aa: ASSPLTGIRETQY
j_gene: TRBJ2-2; v_gene: TRBV18; CDR3aa: ASSAGLAGTGELF
j_gene: TRBJ2-3; v_gene: TRBV18; CDR3aa: ASSPLTSGGAGDTQY
j_gene: TRBJ2-1; v_gene: TRBV9; CDR3aa: ASSYGLAGYNEQF
j_gene: TRBJ1-5; v_gene: TRBV28; CDR3aa: ASRDERTGQPQH
j_gene: TRBJ2-1; v_gene: TRBV3-1/TRBV3-2; CDR3aa: ASSQVKPPRYGNEQF
j_gene: TRBJ2-1; v_gene: TRBV6-6; CDR3aa: ASSYSRASSYNEQF
j_gene: TRBJ2-1; v_gene: TRBV6-2/TRBV6-3; CDR3aa: ASSNRQADNEQF
j_gene: TRBJ1-4; v_gene: TRBV6-6; CDR3aa: ASSSHSTNEKLF
j_gene: TRBJ2-5; v_gene: TRBV5-6; CDR3aa: ASSALAGVQETQY
j_gene: TRBJ2-1; v_gene: TRBV5-1; CDR3aa: ASSLRDSSYNEQF
j_gene: TRBJ2-1; v_gene: TRBV5-4; CDR3aa: ASSWGTGGVYNEQF
j_gene: TRBJ2-2; v_gene: TRBV2; CDR3aa: ASRRDRAGQRELF
j_gene: TRBJ1-4; v_gene: TRBV24-1; CDR3aa: ATSDSLAGEKLF
j_gene: TRBJ1-2; v_gene: TRBV6-5; CDR3aa: ASSYGTGGYGYT
j_gene: TRBJ2-2; v_gene: TRBV6-1; CDR3aa: ASSEHTTGELF
j_gene: TRBJ1-4; v_gene: TRBV2; CDR3aa: ASSARGEKLF
j_gene: TRBJ2-3; v_gene: TRBV10-1; CDR3aa: ASMEEADTQY
j_gene: TRBJ2-1; v_gene: TRBV5-4; CDR3aa: ASSFGVAGENNEQF
j_gene: TRBJ1-1; v_gene: TRBV7-6; CDR3aa: ASSLAGQNMNTEAF
j_gene: TRBJ2-7; v_gene: TRBV30; CDR3aa: AWSVSGAYEQY
j_gene: TRBJ2-7; v_gene: TRBV6-5; CDR3aa: ASSYARQGTYEQY
j_gene: TRBJ2-5; v_gene: TRBV6-2/TRBV6-3; CDR3aa: ASSPAGTTKETQY
j_gene: TRBJ2-1; v_gene: TRBV21-1; CDR3aa: ASIPSTGGNPF
j_gene: TRBJ2-2; v_gene: TRBV10-2; CDR3aa: ASSRGAGGELF
j_gene: TRBJ2-7; v_gene: TRBV28; CDR3aa: ASSAGPAYEQY
j_gene: TRBJ1-2; v_gene: TRBV29-1; CDR3aa: SVEPGDYGYT
j_gene: TRBJ2-7; v_gene: TRBV27; CDR3aa: ASSLRGQGSYEQY
j_gene: TRBJ2-7; v_gene: TRBV6-2/TRBV6-3; CDR3aa: ASSSTTELGGYEQY